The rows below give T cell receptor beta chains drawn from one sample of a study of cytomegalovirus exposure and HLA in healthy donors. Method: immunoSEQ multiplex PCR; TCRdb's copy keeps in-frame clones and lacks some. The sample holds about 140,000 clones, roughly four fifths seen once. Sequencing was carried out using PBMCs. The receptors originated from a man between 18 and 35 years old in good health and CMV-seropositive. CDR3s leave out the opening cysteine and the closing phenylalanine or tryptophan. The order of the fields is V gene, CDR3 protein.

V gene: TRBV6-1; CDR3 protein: ASNEAPSSGANVLT
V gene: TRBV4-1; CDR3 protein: ASSLALGATNEKLF
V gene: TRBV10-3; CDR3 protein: AISVQGGTTEAF
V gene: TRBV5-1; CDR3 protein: ASSSQNYEQY
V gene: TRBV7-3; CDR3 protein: ASSETSGRAYEQY
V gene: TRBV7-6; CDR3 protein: ASSSGYNEQF
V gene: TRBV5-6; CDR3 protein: ASSAGTGLYEQY
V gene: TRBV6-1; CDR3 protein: ASRLTSSREQY
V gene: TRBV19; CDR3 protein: ASSAGGNTEAF
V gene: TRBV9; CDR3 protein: ASSPGKTTEAF
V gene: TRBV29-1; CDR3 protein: SVVGGQGAWGLAKNIQY
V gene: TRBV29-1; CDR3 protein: SVVSGEAYEQY
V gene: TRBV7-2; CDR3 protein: ASSPGLASYNEQF
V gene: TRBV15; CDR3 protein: ATSLRQGADEQY
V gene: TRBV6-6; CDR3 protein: ASSYSTGGDTGELF
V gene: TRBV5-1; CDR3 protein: AGSLVAGGYEQY
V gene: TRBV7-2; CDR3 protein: ASSVTSQGSTDTQY
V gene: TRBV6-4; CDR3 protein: ASSDSGTGGCGYT
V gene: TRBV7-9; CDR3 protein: ASSPKTGGSYNEQF
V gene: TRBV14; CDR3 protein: ASSQIGQGDYEQY
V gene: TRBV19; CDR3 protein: ASSFGQGYEQY
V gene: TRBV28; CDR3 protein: ASLTQGVEEQF
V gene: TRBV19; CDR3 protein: ASSIGRGTEAF
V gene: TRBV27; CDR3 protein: ASNRVTSGIENEQF
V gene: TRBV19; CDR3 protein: ASSIDAGTGANVLT
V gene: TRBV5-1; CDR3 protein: ASSRTTGASDNEQF